This T cell receptor beta chain stems from a study of T cell responses to AZD1222 COVID-19 vaccine. Findings of the study overall: Among the donors, most were white British and more were female, and clonal diversity was possibly underestimated. Once two AZD1222 doses were given, Spike-specific TCR breadth and depth went up.

The method was immunoSEQ multiplex PCR; TCRdb's version includes in-frame clones alone and lacks a portion of them. The table has about 100,000 clones, around 90% seen once. In regard to this clone: Its antigen is unknown.

The CDR3 is 14 residues long. Germline V gives CDR1 SGHAT, CDR2 FQNNGV. Trimming cost V 7 bases and J 2 bases, with 15 bases left between them. V and J are TRBV11-2 and TRBJ2-7, with D hard to call. This material consisted of peripheral blood, taken on day 0 of MenACWY control vaccination. The receptor's source is an adult in good health. CDR3 nucleotide sequence: TGTGCCAGCACCCTAAGGGTCACAACCTACGAGCAGTACTTC. Residues: CASTLRVTTYEQYF.